This record looks at one T cell receptor (beta chain) sequence and its context. As yet, its antigen is unknown. This sample is part of a study of neoadjuvant nivolumab and ipilimumab in lung cancer. Deletions cut 2 bases from V and 6 bases from J, with 13 bases between. This CDR3 has 14 residues. CDR1 is GTSNPN and CDR2 is SVGIG in the germline V gene (reference sequence). Notes on the study in general: Resected-tumor TCR richness correlated positively with pretherapy blood richness. Only a small number of samples underwent TCR sequencing.

Generated by immunoSEQ multiplex PCR, the TCRdb table keeps only in-frame clones and is missing some. The table has over 20,000 clones, 82% seen once. This sample comprised tumor tissue, obtained after neoadjuvant nivolumab, alone or with ipilimumab, at or shortly before surgery. The TCR originated in an adult with non-small cell lung cancer. The chain joins TRBV30 to TRBJ2-2, with D possibly being TRBD2 (5 bases). The CDR3 spells CAWSQIQEAGELFF. CDR3 in DNA: TGTGCCTGGAGTCAAATCCAGGAGGCCGGGGAGCTGTTTTTT.